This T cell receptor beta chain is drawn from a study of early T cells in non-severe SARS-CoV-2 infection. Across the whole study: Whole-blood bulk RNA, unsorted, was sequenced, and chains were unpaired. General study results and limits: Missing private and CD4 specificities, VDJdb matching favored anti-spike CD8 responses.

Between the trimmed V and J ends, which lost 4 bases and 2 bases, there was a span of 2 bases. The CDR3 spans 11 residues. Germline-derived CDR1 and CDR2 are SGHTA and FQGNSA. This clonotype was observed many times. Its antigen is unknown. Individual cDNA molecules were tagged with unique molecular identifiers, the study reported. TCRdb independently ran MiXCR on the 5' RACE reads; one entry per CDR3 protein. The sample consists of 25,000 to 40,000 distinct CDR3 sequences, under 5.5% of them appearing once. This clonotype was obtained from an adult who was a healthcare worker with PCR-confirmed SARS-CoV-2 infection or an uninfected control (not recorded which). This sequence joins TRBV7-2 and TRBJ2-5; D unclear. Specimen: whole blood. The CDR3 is CASSSQETQYF. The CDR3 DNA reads TGTGCCAGCAGCTCGCAAGAGACCCAGTACTTC.